Given below is one T cell receptor (beta chain) in context. Its cognate antigen is unknown. The sample belongs to a study of radiotherapy plus CTLA-4 blockade in lung cancer. Study details: Objective response rate was about 19%; disease control rate, about 28%. Findings and caveats of the study: Response was reportedly best predicted by early blood T cell clone dynamics, with interferon-beta. In blood, tumor-derived TCR clones expanded after radiotherapy plus ipilimumab.

Method: immunoSEQ multiplex PCR; TCRdb's copy keeps in-frame clones and lacks some. The sample yields approximately 78,000 clones, 78% seen once. Germline values: CDR1 MGHRA, CDR2 YSYEKL. V lost 1 base to trimming and J lost 5 bases, with 16 bases between them. CDR3 length equals 16 residues. Patients in the study, people with chemo-refractory metastatic non-small-cell lung cancer, received focal radiation plus ipilimumab CTLA-4 blockade. The chain couples TRBV4-1 to TRBJ2-3, with D possibly matching TRBD1 (5 bases). The source is a human donor with non-small cell lung cancer who had a complete response to radiotherapy plus ipilimumab. Material: peripheral blood, obtained from a patient treated with radiotherapy plus ipilimumab. The CDR3 region is CASSQVGRANRDTQYF. In nucleotides, the CDR3 is TGCGCCAGCAGCCAAGTTGGCAGGGCGAATAGAGATACGCAGTATTTT.